This T cell receptor (beta chain) derives from a study of blood T cell repertoires in COVID-19. The data were produced by immunoSEQ multiplex PCR, yet TCRdb's version contains in-frame clones alone and is incomplete. The repertoire holds 150,000 to 200,000 clones, with approximately 90% as singletons. Germline V lookup: CDR1 LGHNA, CDR2 YSLEER. CDR3 length: 17 residues. V dropped 0 bases and J dropped 2 bases, with 14 bases sitting between them. The TCR was taken from a man between 65 and 85 years old with active or convalescent COVID-19. Sequenced material: peripheral blood. V gene TRBV4-3 combines with J gene TRBJ1-3, with D hard to call. Here the CDR3 DNA reads TGCGCCAGCAGCCAAGATGCGGGGATCTCAGCTGGAAACACCATATATTTT. As protein: CASSQDAGISAGNTIYF.